This T cell receptor beta chain was documented in a study of CD4+ T cells in melanoma (dated by TCRdb to about 2022). With respect to the entire study: Neoantigen-specific CD4+ T cells in human melanoma were what the study investigated.

Library prep was done by the immunoSEQ multiplex PCR assay. TCRdb stores this immuneACCESS table with in-frame sequences only. Part of the clones is absent; in the studies checked, under half of the shortfall reflects unresolved V genes, and no reason is known for the rest. This sample has just under 10,000 clones in its table, and 55% to 75% of those were observed once. The top ten constitute about 15% of the sample. Paper-wide results and their limitations: Neoantigen-specific CD4+ T cells were reported to be correlated with the function of CD8+ T cells, macrophages and B cells. Neoantigen-specific CD4+ T cells in melanoma were reported to show diverse differentiation states.

The donors were melanoma patients. With regard to this clone: Its antigen target is currently unknown. There are no base qualities to consult, and no much larger clone falls within one base.

The V end gives up 1 base and the J end 3 bases, leaving 9 bases in the junction not matched to a gene. Including the terminal cysteine and phenylalanine, the CDR3 comprises 16 residues. This entry keeps only the CDR3 DNA: 48 bases, framed from base 1. The CDR1 and CDR2 encoded by the germline V gene are MGHRA and YSYEKL. Sequencing input: cells from a culture (not recorded whether cultured in vitro). The chain couples TRBV4-1 to TRBJ2-7; TRBD1 lines up with 7 middle nucleotides. This clonotype was obtained from a human donor with melanoma. Read as DNA, the sequence is TGCGCCAGCAGCCAAGGGCCGGGACAGTACGGCTACGAGCAGTACTTC. It specifies CASSQGPGQYGYEQYF.